One and the same sample provided the 3 T cell receptor beta chains below, sequenced in a study of blood T cell repertoires in COVID-19. Some clones are missing from TCRdb's copy, which holds only in-frame ones; the method was immunoSEQ multiplex PCR. The top ten hold under 4.5% of the sample, which has about 140,000 clones, 79% seen once. Sample: peripheral blood. The origin of the receptors is a man between 60 and 75 years old with acute or convalescent COVID-19.

In its sample, this clone was seen once. This chain joins TRBV18 and TRBJ1-1; 7 nucleotides line up with TRBD1. CDR1 is KGHSH and CDR2 is LQKENI in the germline V gene. The ends lost 2 bases at V and 1 base at J; junction bases unmatched: 1. The CDR3 has 14 residues. Written as DNA, the CDR3 is TGTGCCAGCTCACCAACAGGGGCGAACACTGAAGCTTTCTTT. Protein product: CASSPTGANTEAFF.

CDR3 in amino acids: CASSQGQGEKLFF. CDR3 nucleotides: TGTGCCAGCAGCCAGGGGCAGGGTGAAAAACTGTTTTTT. The rearrangement joins TRBV7-9 to TRBJ1-4; possible D gene TRBD1, 6 bases. CDR1 and CDR2 (germline): SEHNR, FQNEAQ (reference sequence). The CDR3 consists of 13 residues. V shed 5 bases and J shed 7 bases, with 11 bases lying between them. Together with reference TRBV7-9 and TRBJ1-4, the CDR3 gives the full variable domain: DTGVSQNPRHKITKRGQNVTFRCDPISEHNRLYWYRQTLGQGPEFLTYFQNEAQLEKSRLLSDRFSAERPKGSFSTLEIQRTEQGDSAMYLCASSQGQGEKLFFGSGTQLSVL.

This clone has a handful of counts. The chain employs TRBV5-1 and TRBJ1-1; TRBD1 is a possible D gene (6 bases). The ends were cut back, 4 bases at V and 3 bases at J, with 16 bases in the middle. The CDR3 has 15 residues. Per germline, CDR1 SGHRS and CDR2 YFSETQ. The CDR3 loop reads CASSPFGAGDTEAFF. In DNA, the CDR3 is TGCGCCAGCAGCCCCTTCGGAGCAGGGGACACTGAAGCTTTCTTT. Based on the CDR3 plus reference TRBV5-1 and TRBJ1-1, the full variable domain is KAGVTQTPRYLIKTRGQQVTLSCSPISGHRSVSWYQQTPGQGLQFLFEYFSETQRNKGNFPGRFSGRQFSNSRSEMNVSTLELGDSALYLCASSPFGAGDTEAFFGQGTRLTVV.